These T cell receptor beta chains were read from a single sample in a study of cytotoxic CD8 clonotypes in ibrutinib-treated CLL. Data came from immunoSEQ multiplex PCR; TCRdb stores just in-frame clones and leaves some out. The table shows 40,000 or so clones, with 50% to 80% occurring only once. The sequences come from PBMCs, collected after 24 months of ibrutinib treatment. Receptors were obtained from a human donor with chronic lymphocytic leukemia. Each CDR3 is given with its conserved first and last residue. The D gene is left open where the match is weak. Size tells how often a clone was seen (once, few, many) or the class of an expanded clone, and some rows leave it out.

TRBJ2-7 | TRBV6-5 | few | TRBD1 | TGTGCCAGCAGTCCCAGGGGGCGCGAGCAGTACTTC | CASSPRGREQYF
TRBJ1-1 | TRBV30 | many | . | TGTGCCTGGTCGCCGGGGGCGACGAACACTGAAGCTTTCTTT | CAWSPGATNTEAFF
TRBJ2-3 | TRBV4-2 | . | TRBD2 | TGTGCCAGCAGCAAAACTAGCGGGGGGGCCGGAGATACGCAGTATTTT | CASSKTSGGAGDTQYF
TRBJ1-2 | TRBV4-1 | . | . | TGCGCCAGCAGCCAACTGCACGGGGTGGGGGGACTGCCCTATGGCTACACCTTC | CASSQLHGVGGLPYGYTF
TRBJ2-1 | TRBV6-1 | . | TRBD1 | TGTGCCAGCAGTGGGGGACAGGGTCCCCCCTACAATGAGCAGTTCTTC | CASSGGQGPPYNEQFF
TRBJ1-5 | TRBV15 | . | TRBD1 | TGTGCCACCAGTTCGGCGCGACAGGGAGGTCAGCCCCAGCATTTT | CATSSARQGGQPQHF
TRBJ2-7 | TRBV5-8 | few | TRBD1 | TGTGCCAGCAGCTTCGACAGGGGGCGTAGCTACGAGCAGTACTTC | CASSFDRGRSYEQYF
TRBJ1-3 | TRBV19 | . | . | TGTGCCAGTAGTATAGTGTACCAAGGAAACACCATATATTTT | CASSIVYQGNTIYF
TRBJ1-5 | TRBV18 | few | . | TGTGCCAGCTCACCTCAGGATCATCAGCCCCAGCATTTT | CASSPQDHQPQHF
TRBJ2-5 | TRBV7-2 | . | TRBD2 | TGTGCCAGCAGCTTGCAGCGGGGGGGCCGGGAGACCCAGTACTTC | CASSLQRGGRETQYF
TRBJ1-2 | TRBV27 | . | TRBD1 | TGTGCCAGCAGTTTAAGTTGGTCGGGACAGGATGGCTACACCTTC | CASSLSWSGQDGYTF
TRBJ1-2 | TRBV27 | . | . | TGTGCCAGCAGAATATCTGGGGCTAACTATGGCTACACCTTC | CASRISGANYGYTF
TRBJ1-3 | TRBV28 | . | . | TGTGCCAGCAGTGGGGACAACGGAAACACCATATATTTT | CASSGDNGNTIYF
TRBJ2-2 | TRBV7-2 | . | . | TGTGCCAGCAGCCAAACAGGGATCACCGGGGAGCTGTTTTTT | CASSQTGITGELFF
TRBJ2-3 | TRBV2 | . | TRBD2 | TGTGCCAGCACCCTGGGACTAGCGGGAGGAGGGGATACGCAGTATTTT | CASTLGLAGGGDTQYF
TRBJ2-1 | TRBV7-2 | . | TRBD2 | TGTGCCAGCAGGGGAATAGCGGGGGGCTACAATGAGCAGTTCTTC | CASRGIAGGYNEQFF
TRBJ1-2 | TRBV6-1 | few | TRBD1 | TGTGCCAGCAGTGAAGGACAGGGGGCTTCCAACTATGGCTACACCTTC | CASSEGQGASNYGYTF
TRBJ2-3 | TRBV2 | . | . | TGTGCCAGCAGAGCCGCTCGGAGCACAGATACGCAGTATTTT | CASRAARSTDTQYF
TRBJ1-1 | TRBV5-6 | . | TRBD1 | TGTGCCAGCAGCTTGGTAGACAGGGAGGGAACTGAAGCTTTCTTT | CASSLVDREGTEAFF
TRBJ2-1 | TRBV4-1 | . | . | TGCGCCAGCAGCCAAGTAGGTGACAATGAGCAGTTCTTC | CASSQVGDNEQFF
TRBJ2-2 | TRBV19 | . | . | TGTGCCAGTAATAGTCAAGTGACCGGGGAGCTGTTTTTT | CASNSQVTGELFF
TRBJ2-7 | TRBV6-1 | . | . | TGTGCCAGCCGACAGGAGGGGCGGGGCGAGCAGTACTTC | CASRQEGRGEQYF
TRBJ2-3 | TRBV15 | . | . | TGTGCCACCAGCAGAGGCGCGTACACAGATACGCAGTATTTT | CATSRGAYTDTQYF
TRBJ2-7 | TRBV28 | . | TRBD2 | TGTGCCAGCAGCATGGGGACTACCTCCTACGAGCAGTACTTC | CASSMGTTSYEQYF